The 19 T cell receptor beta chains given below trace back to one sample, sequenced in a study of human T cells and chemical hapten exposure. Regarding time point: pre-sensitization, week 0. The treatment here: therapeutic diphenylcyclopropenone sensitization with weekly scalp DPC. TCRdb passed the RACE reads through MiXCR, listing each CDR3 protein once. The repertoire holds 62,000 or so distinct CDR3 sequences, with 10% to 11% as singletons. The sample was whole blood, taken in connection with sensitization to the hapten diphenylcyclopropenone (DPC). These TCRs come from a woman between 50 and 59 years old with alopecia areata. Some clones in this sample may be carry-over from other donors' samples.

The CDR3 sequence: CASSEGAGTGTEAFF. The CDR3 DNA reads as TGTGCCAGCAGTGAAGGTGCAGGGACAGGGACTGAAGCTTTCTTT. The chain carries TRBV2 and TRBJ1-1; 9 nucleotides match TRBD1. The CDR3 has 15 amino acids. Germline CDR1 reads SNHLY; CDR2 reads FYNNEI. V trimming: 1 base; J trimming: 5 bases; junction bases outside the gene matches: 5.

This chain connects TRBV2 to TRBJ2-1; TRBD1 might be the D (5 bases). V was trimmed by 5 bases and J by 5 bases, leaving 10 bases between them. This CDR3 region has 13 residues. CDR1 is SNHLY and CDR2 is FYNNEI in the germline V gene. CDR3 amino acids: CASSFRQNNEQFF. The CDR3, as DNA: TGTGCCAGCAGTTTCCGACAGAACAATGAGCAGTTCTTC.

The gene calls are TRBV7-9 and TRBJ1-6; 9 positions match TRBD1. CDR1 is SEHNR, CDR2 FQNEAQ, per germline (reference sequence). V lost 2 bases and J lost 7; bases outside the gene matches: 3. The CDR3 runs 15 residues. The CDR3 region has the DNA TGTGCCAGCAGCTTAACAGGGACAGGGAATTCACCCCTCCACTTT. It is translated as CASSLTGTGNSPLHF.

This clonotype occurred many times. V and J are TRBV27 and TRBJ1-1, with D possibly being TRBD1 (5 bases). With 5 bases removed from V and 3 bases from J, the gap between germline ends came to 13 bases. Germline CDR1 is MNHEY and CDR2 is SMNVEV (reference sequence). This CDR3 is built from 14 residues. This CDR3 reads CASSPRAVDTEAFF. As DNA, the CDR3 is TGTGCCAGCAGTCCCAGGGCTGTGGACACTGAAGCTTTCTTT.

This clonotype was seen ten or more times. This chain connects TRBV29-1 to TRBJ2-7; D is ambiguous. CDR1 and CDR2 from the germline V gene are SQVTM and ANQGSEA. The CDR3 runs to 11 residues. The V end lost 4 bases, the J end lost 4 bases, and 8 bases lay between the germline ends. The CDR3 protein is CSVAQTYEQYF. The CDR3 region has the DNA TGCAGCGTTGCCCAGACGTACGAGCAGTACTTC.

This clonotype was detected only a few times. The CDR3 nucleotides read TGTGCCAGCTCACCACTCCCGGTTGGTAATGAGCAGTTCTTC. This gives the protein CASSPLPVGNEQFF. The V call is TRBV18, the J call TRBJ2-1; no clear D. This CDR3 spans 14 amino acids. The V end lost 1 base, the J end lost 7 bases, and 11 bases lay between the germline ends. Germline loops: CDR1 KGHSH, CDR2 LQKENI.

This clonotype has just a few counts. The chain is built from TRBV2 and TRBJ1-5, with D possibly TRBD1 on 6 matching bases. The CDR3 contains 16 residues. V lost 2 bases and J lost 7, with 18 bases in between. Germline V gene sequence: CDR1 SNHLY, CDR2 FYNNEI. CDR3 coding DNA: TGTGCCAGCAGTGAAAGGCGGCAGGCCACAGGGCAGCCCCAGCATTTT. It translates to CASSERRQATGQPQHF.

This clonotype was recorded at least ten times. The chain couples TRBV27 to TRBJ2-2; D gene uncertain. Trimming removed 2 bases from V and 1 base from J, with 5 bases in between. The CDR3 consists of 14 residues. Germline V CDR1 and CDR2: MNHEY, SMNVEV (reference sequence). Written as DNA, the CDR3 is TGTGCCAGCAGTTTAAGAGGGAACACCGGGGAGCTGTTTTTT. Amino acids: CASSLRGNTGELFF.

This chain connects TRBV28 to TRBJ2-3; no reliable D call. Trimming pared 6 bases from V and 5 bases from J, leaving 9 bases between. Germline CDR1 is MDHEN and CDR2 is SYDVKM. There are 12 residues in the CDR3. CDR3 sequence: CASRVALDTQYF. The CDR3 DNA sequence: TGTGCCAGCAGAGTTGCTTTAGATACGCAGTATTTT.

This clonotype was seen repeatedly, ten times or more. The gene calls are TRBV18 and TRBJ2-1; 10 nucleotides line up with TRBD2. Trimming removed 2 bases from V and 7 bases from J; junction bases left unmatched: 8. The germline CDR1 and CDR2 sequences are KGHSH and LQKENI. This CDR3 comprises 16 residues. The CDR3 nucleotides read TGTGCCAGCTCACCAACGCTACTAGCGGGAAAGAATGAGCAGTTCTTC. Protein sequence: CASSPTLLAGKNEQFF.

This clonotype has only a few counts. Compared with germline, one end of the junction differs, possibly owing to a read error. This sequence joins TRBV7-7 and TRBJ2-1; 8 bases align to TRBD1. The germline CDR1 and CDR2 sequences are SSHAT and FNYEAQ (reference sequence). The CDR3 runs 15 residues. In DNA form, the CDR3 reads TGTGCTAGCAGCCGCGCGAGGACAGGGACCGATGAGCAGTTCTTC. This codes for CASSRARTGTDEQFF.

There are many counts of this clonotype. The chain uses TRBV3-1 and TRBJ1-1; TRBD1 is a possible D gene (5 bases). CDR1 LGHDT and CDR2 YNNKEL come from the germline V gene (reference sequence). Trimming removed 5 bases at V and 4 bases at J, with 11 bases between. This CDR3 comprises 13 residues. The CDR3 coding sequence is TGTGCCAGCAGCTCCTCAGGGAGCACTGAAGCTTTCTTT. It codes for CASSSSGSTEAFF. The full variable domain, in which reference TRBV3-1 and TRBJ1-1 provide the parts outside the CDR3, is DTAVSQTPKYLVTQMGNDKSIKCEQNLGHDTMYWYKQDSKKFLKIMFSYNNKELIINETVPNRFSPKSPDKAHLNLHINSLELGDSAVYFCASSSSGSTEAFFGQGTRLTVV.

This clonotype was seen many times. V gene TRBV18 combines with J gene TRBJ2-3, with D possibly being TRBD2 (6 bases). The CDR3 is 14 residues long. CDR1 KGHSH and CDR2 LQKENI come from the germline V gene. V was pared by 1 base and J by 5 bases, with 10 bases between. DNA of the CDR3: TGTGCCAGCTCACCACTCGGGGGAGGAGATACGCAGTATTTT. Translating gives CASSPLGGGDTQYF. The variable domain in full, completed from reference TRBV18 and TRBJ2-3, reads NAGVMQNPRHLVRRRGQEARLRCSPMKGHSHVYWYRQLPEEGLKFMVYLQKENIIDESGMPKERFSAEFPKEGPSILRIQQVVRGDSAAYFCASSPLGGGDTQYFGPGTRLTVL.

This clonotype was detected only a few times. V usage is TRBV7-9 and J usage is TRBJ1-5, with TRBD1 matching 7 bases. The CDR3 contains 13 residues. The germline V gene has CDR1 SEHNR and CDR2 FQNEAQ (reference sequence). J lost 5 bases, V lost 2 bases, and 0 bases had no gene match. The CDR3 sequence: CASSLTGDQPQHF. The DNA of the CDR3 is TGTGCCAGCAGCTTAACAGGGGATCAGCCCCAGCATTTT.

Many counts were recorded for this clonotype. V and J are TRBV29-1 and TRBJ1-2; 7 bases line up with TRBD1. Germline lookup yields CDR1 SQVTM and CDR2 ANQGSEA. The length of the CDR3 is 12 residues. After removal of 1 base from V and 7 bases from J, the junction contained 3 bases not matched to a gene. The CDR3 loop reads CSVEASGGGYTF. In DNA, the CDR3 is TGCAGCGTTGAAGCTTCAGGGGGTGGCTACACCTTC.

The V and J genes are TRBV11-1 and TRBJ2-7; 7 bases are shared with TRBD2. This CDR3 spans 15 amino acids. J was trimmed by 4 bases and V by 4 bases; bases with no gene match: 10. Germline assignment: CDR1 SGHAT and CDR2 FQDESV (reference sequence). Written as DNA, the CDR3 is TGTGCCAGCAGCTCCGGCTCGGGGGGAACTTACGAGCAGTACTTC. It encodes CASSSGSGGTYEQYF.

The table lists this clonotype with a few counts. This chain links TRBV7-2 with TRBJ2-3; 9 bases line up with TRBD2. There are 15 residues in the CDR3. Germline assignment: CDR1 SGHTA and CDR2 FQGNSA. Unmatched junction bases numbered 7, after V lost 3 bases and J lost 6 bases. CDR3 protein: CASSLDAGGPDTQYF. The CDR3 DNA reads as TGTGCCAGCAGCTTGGATGCGGGGGGGCCCGATACGCAGTATTTT.

This chain joins TRBV20-1 and TRBJ2-5; D call uncertain. Germline lookup yields CDR1 DFQATT and CDR2 SNEGSKA (reference sequence). The CDR3 runs 15 residues. The ends were cut back, 0 bases at V and 5 bases at J, with 16 bases in the middle. The CDR3 DNA reads as TGCAGTGCTAGAGATACGACAATCCCTCAGGAGACCCAGTACTTC. Its translation: CSARDTTIPQETQYF.

V is TRBV27 and J is TRBJ2-3; the D gene is possibly TRBD1 (5 bases). The germline gives CDR1 MNHEY, CDR2 SMNVEV (reference sequence). The CDR3 spans 14 residues. Trimming left V 7 bases short and J 4 bases short, with 15 bases between. As DNA, the CDR3 is TGTGCCAGCACTATTAGGGGTTCTCCAGATACGCAGTATTTT. Its translation is CASTIRGSPDTQYF.